This TCR beta chain derives from a study of T cell changes during pregnancy in multiple sclerosis. The CDR3 has 14 amino acids. Looked up from germline, CDR1 is SGDLS and CDR2 is YYNGEE. V was pared by 3 bases and J by 0 bases, with 6 bases between. The repertoire was sequenced with immunoSEQ multiplex PCR; TCRdb's copy has only in-frame clones and lacks some. Counted here are 45,000 to 50,000 clones, roughly 92% occurring once; the ten biggest clones make up more than 0.35%. The origin of this receptor is a female donor in good health, enrolled as a control in a pregnancy study. The chain is built from TRBV9 and TRBJ1-4, with D unresolved. Material: CD4+ T cells from peripheral blood mononuclear cells, obtained in the second trimester of pregnancy. This chain's CDR3 is CASSAQTTNEKLFF. The CDR3 DNA sequence: TGTGCCAGCAGCGCCCAAACAACTAATGAAAAACTGTTTTTT.